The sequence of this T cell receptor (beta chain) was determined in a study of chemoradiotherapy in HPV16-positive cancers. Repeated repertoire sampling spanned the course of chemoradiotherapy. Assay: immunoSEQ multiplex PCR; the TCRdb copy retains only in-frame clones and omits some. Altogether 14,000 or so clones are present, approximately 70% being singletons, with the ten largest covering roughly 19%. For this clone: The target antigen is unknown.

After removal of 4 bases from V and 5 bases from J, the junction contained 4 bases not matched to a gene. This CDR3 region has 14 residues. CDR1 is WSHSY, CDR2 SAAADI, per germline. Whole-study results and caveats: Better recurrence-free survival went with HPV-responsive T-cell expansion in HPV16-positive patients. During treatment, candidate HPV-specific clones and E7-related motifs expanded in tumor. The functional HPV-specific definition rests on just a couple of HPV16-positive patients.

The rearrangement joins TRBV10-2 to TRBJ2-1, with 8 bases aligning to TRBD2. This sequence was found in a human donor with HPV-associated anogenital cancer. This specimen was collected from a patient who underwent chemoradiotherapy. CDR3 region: CASSVAGSNNEQFF. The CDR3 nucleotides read TGCGCCAGCAGTGTAGCGGGGAGCAACAATGAGCAGTTCTTC.